Given below is one T cell receptor beta chain in context. The germline V gene encodes CDR1 SGHTA and CDR2 FQGNSA. This CDR3 has 15 residues. The trim removed 4 bases at V and 4 bases at J, leaving 6 bases unmatched. This sample stems from a study of T cell changes during pregnancy in multiple sclerosis. TCRdb's table, derived via immunoSEQ multiplex PCR, lists solely in-frame clones and lacks some. The table records some 40,000 clones, about nine tenths of them present only once. The rearrangement uses TRBV7-2 and TRBJ1-2; 10 bases align to TRBD1. This sequence originates from a female donor in good health, enrolled as a control in a pregnancy study. The source was peripheral blood, collected in the second trimester of pregnancy. DNA of the CDR3: TGTGCCAGCAGCTCAGGGACAGGGGTTGTCTATGGCTACACCTTC. Translation: CASSSGTGVVYGYTF.